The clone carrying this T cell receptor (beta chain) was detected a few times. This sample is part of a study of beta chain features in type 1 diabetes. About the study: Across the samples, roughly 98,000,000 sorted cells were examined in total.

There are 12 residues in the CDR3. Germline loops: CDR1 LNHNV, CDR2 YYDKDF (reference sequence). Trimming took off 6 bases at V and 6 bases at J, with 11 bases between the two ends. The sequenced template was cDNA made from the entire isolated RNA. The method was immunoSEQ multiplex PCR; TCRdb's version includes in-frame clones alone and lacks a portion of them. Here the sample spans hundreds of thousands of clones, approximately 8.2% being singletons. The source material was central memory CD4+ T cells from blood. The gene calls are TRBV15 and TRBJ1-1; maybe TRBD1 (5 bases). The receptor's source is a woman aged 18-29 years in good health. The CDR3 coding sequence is TGTGCCACCAGTCCAGGCAGGGCTGAAGCTTTCTTT. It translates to CATSPGRAEAFF.